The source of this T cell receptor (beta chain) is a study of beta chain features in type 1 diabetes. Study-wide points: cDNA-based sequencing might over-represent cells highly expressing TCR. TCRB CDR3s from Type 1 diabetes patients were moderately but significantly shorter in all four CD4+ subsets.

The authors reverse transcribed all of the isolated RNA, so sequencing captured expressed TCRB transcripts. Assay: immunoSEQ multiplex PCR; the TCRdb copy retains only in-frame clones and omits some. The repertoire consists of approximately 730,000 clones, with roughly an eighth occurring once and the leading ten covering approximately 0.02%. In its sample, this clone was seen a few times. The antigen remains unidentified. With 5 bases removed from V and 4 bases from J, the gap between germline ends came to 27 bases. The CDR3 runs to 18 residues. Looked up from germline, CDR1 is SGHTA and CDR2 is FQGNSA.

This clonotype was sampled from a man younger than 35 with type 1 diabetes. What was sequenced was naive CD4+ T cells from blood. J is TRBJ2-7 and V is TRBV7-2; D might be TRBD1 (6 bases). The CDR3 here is CASSNPYVSPGRGYEQYF. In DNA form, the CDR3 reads TGTGCCAGCAGCAATCCTTATGTCTCCCCTGGCAGGGGATACGAGCAGTACTTC.